The clone carrying this T cell receptor beta chain was counted many times. Its specificity is not known. Unsorted libraries were generated from 2 million PBMCs held at -80 degrees C. These data are taken from a study of neurological immune-mediated disorders. Trimming left V 5 bases short and J 3 bases short, with 5 bases between. The V gene's germline CDR1 is SGHRS and CDR2 YFSETQ. The length of the CDR3 is 11 residues. One entry per CDR3 protein, called by TCRdb with MiXCR from the 5' RACE reads. This table holds about 74,000 distinct CDR3 sequences, roughly 5.5% found once. Overall study results and limits: Expansion of TCR clones was greatest in HTLV-1-associated myelopathy and smallest in multiple sclerosis, where it fell below that of healthy controls. Because no CDR3 amino acid sequences were shared across subjects by expanded clones, private repertoires were suggested in all groups.

Sequencing used PBMCs. The chain is built from TRBV5-1 and TRBJ2-5; D is unclear. This receptor was identified in a man younger than 35 with multiple sclerosis. In DNA, the CDR3 is TGCGCCAGCAGGGCTGAAGAGACCCAGTACTTC. It encodes CASRAEETQYF.